The present TCR beta chain was sequenced within a study of T cell repertoires in cytomegalovirus infection (dated by TCRdb to the late 2010s). Looking at the study overall: The peptide stimulations were aimed at well-studied HLA-B-restricted epitopes as well as recently identified HLA-C-restricted CMV epitopes, whose presentation resists viral immunomodulation. Donor HLA type was relevant to the analysis, as public TCR beta signatures indicated carriage of CMV infection together with the matching HLA type.

Interpreted using the paper, the treatment or condition label stands for: in vitro stimulation with specific CMV peptide epitopes to enrich CMV-specific T cells. Paper-wide results and their limitations: Carriers of CMV infection plus the relevant HLA type were discriminated by the cumulative frequency of public TCR beta family members in the study cohort and in an independent roughly 370-donor cohort. The ex vivo response was dominated by HLA-C-restricted CMV-specific TCR beta clonotypes, which also provided the single most frequent clonotype in two of eight donors.

The CDR3 runs 16 residues from the cysteine to the phenylalanine. Here the CDR3 DNA is all that survives: 48 bases in frame from base 1. CDR1 and CDR2 (SGHAT, FQNNGV) derive from the germline V gene. The V and J ends are trimmed by 5 bases and 0 bases, leaving 16 bases between them. Concerning this clonotype itself: The specificity of this receptor is unknown. It has no much larger one-base neighbor in the sample; base qualities were not kept.

Sequencing used an Illumina HiSeq 1500. TCRdb applied fastp at Q25 and MiXCR to the public reads, then kept only in-frame beta chains. Rows matching on CDR3 protein sequence are summarized as one entry with the most common DNA and genes. In all, the sample holds around 710,000 distinct CDR3 sequences, and 25% to 30% of those were seen once. The top ten clones comprise about 12% of the sample. The TCR was taken from a human donor in good health (CMV status not recorded). Some clones in this sample may be carry-over from other donors' samples. The sample here was cultured CD8+ T cells from PBMCs, taken from culture after CMV antigen stimulation. This chain is built from TRBV11-2 and TRBJ1-1, with TRBD1 as a weak D call on 6 bases. CDR3 loop: CASSPWTASLNTEAFF. In nucleotide form, the sequence is TGTGCCAGCAGCCCGTGGACAGCCAGTTTGAACACTGAAGCTTTCTTT. Supplemented by the reference TRBV11-2 and TRBJ1-1 proteins around the CDR3, the complete variable domain is EAGVAQSPRYKIIEKRQSVAFWCNPISGHATLYWYQQILGQGPKLLIQFQNNGVVDDSQLPKDRFSAERLKGVDSTLKIQPAKLEDSAVYLCASSPWTASLNTEAFFGQGTRLTVV.